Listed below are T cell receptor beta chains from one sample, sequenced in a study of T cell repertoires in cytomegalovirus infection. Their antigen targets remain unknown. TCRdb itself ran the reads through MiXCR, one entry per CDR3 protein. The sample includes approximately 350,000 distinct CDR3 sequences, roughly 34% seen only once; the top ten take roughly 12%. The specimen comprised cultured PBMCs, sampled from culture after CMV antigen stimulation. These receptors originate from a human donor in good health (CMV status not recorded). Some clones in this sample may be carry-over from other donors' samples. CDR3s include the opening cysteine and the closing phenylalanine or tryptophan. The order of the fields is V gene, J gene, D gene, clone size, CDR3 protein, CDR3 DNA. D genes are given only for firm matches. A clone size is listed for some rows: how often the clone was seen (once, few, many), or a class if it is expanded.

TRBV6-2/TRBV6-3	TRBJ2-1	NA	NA	CASSSSTHRNEQFF	TGTGCCAGCAGTTCCTCGACTCATCGCAATGAGCAGTTCTTC
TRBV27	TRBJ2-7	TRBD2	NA	CASSLYSGSSYEQYF	TGTGCCAGCAGTTTATACAGCGGGAGCTCCTACGAGCAGTACTTC
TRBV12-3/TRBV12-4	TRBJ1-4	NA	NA	CASSLWEEGEKLFF	TGTGCCAGCAGTTTATGGGAGGAGGGTGAAAAACTGTTTTTT
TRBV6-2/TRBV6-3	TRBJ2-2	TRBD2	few	CASRKGLAGGPGTGELFF	TGTGCCAGCAGGAAAGGACTAGCGGGAGGTCCGGGCACCGGGGAGCTGTTTTTT
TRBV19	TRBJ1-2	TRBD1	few	CASSMGQGVGYTF	TGTGCCAGTAGTATGGGACAGGGCGTAGGCTACACCTTC
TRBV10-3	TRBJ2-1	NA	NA	CAISEVGRNEQFF	TGTGCCATCAGTGAGGTTGGGAGAAATGAGCAGTTCTTC
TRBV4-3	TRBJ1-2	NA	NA	CASSQDLVQFYGYTF	TGCGCCAGCAGCCAAGATCTTGTGCAGTTCTATGGCTACACCTTC
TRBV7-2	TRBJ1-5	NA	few	CASSLGVLGNQPQHF	TGTGCCAGCAGCTTAGGGGTTTTGGGAAATCAGCCCCAGCATTTT
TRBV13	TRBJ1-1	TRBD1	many	CASSRQEITGVNTEAFF	TGTGCCAGCAGCCGACAGGAAATAACAGGGGTGAACACTGAAGCTTTCTTT
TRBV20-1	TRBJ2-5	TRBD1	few	CSASKPQGQQETQYF	TGCAGTGCGAGCAAACCTCAGGGACAGCAAGAGACCCAGTACTTC
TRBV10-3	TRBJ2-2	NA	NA	CAIKGSGGTGELFF	TGTGCCATCAAAGGGAGCGGAGGAACCGGGGAGCTGTTTTTT
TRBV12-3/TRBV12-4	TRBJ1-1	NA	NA	CASSPSRGANTEAFF	TGTGCCAGCAGCCCTTCCAGGGGCGCTAACACTGAAGCTTTCTTT
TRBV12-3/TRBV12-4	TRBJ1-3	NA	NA	CASSLSSPIYF	TGTGCCAGCAGTTTATCATCCCCCATATATTTT
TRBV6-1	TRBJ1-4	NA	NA	CASSLGTTNEKLFF	TGTGCCAGCTCCCTAGGGACAACTAATGAAAAACTGTTTTTT
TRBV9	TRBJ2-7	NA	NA	CASSVASGDYEQYF	TGTGCCAGCAGCGTAGCGTCAGGGGACTACGAGCAGTACTTC
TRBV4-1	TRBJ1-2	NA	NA	CASSQGAPTASYGYTF	TGCGCCAGCAGCCAAGGGGCCCCCACAGCGAGCTATGGCTACACCTTC
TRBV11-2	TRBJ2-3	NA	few	CASSLGTARDTQYF	TGTGCCAGCAGCTTAGGCACTGCAAGAGATACGCAGTATTTT
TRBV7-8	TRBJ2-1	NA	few	CASSLKGVGEQFF	TGTGCCAGCAGCTTAAAGGGGGTCGGTGAGCAGTTCTTC
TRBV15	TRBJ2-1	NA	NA	CATSRGQAREQFF	TGTGCCACCAGCAGAGGCCAGGCACGGGAGCAGTTCTTC
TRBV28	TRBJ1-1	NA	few	CASKIGGMNTEAFF	TGTGCCAGCAAAATCGGGGGTATGAACACTGAAGCTTTCTTT
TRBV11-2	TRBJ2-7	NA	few	CASSSQGPREQYF	TGTGCCAGCAGCTCACAGGGCCCGCGGGAGCAGTACTTC
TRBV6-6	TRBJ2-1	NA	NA	CAASTGSGNNEQFF	TGTGCCGCCAGTACGGGATCGGGTAACAATGAGCAGTTCTTC
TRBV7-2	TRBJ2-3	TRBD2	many	CASSSVGRAADTQYF	TGTGCCAGCAGCTCAGTCGGGAGGGCCGCAGATACGCAGTATTTT
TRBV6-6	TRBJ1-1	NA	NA	CASGGPPVNTEAFF	TGTGCCTCCGGGGGCCCTCCTGTTAACACTGAAGCTTTCTTT
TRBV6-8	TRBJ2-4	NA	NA	CASRPRGWGSKNIQYF	TGTGCCAGCAGGCCTCGGGGGTGGGGGTCCAAAAACATTCAGTACTTC
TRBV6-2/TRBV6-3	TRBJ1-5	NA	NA	CASWPVISNQPQHF	TGTGCCAGCTGGCCCGTAATTTCCAATCAGCCCCAGCATTTT
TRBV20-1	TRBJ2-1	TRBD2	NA	CSALAGGPRNEQFF	TGCAGTGCTCTCGCGGGAGGGCCGCGCAATGAGCAGTTCTTC
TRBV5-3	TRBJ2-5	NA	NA	CASTIFTGGPETQETQYF	TGTGCCAGCACAATTTTCACAGGAGGACCAGAGACCCAAGAGACCCAGTACTTC
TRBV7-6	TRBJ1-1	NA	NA	CASSLKENTEAFF	TGTGCCAGCAGCTTAAAAGAGAACACTGAAGCTTTCTTT
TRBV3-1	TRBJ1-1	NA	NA	CASSGRRGNTEAFF	TGTGCCAGCAGCGGAAGGAGGGGGAACACTGAAGCTTTCTTT
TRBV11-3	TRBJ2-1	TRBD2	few	CASSLDGRRVGAGGSYNEQFF	TGTGCCAGCAGCTTAGATGGAAGAAGAGTCGGGGCGGGGGGCTCCTACAATGAGCAGTTCTTC
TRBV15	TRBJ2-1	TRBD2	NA	CATSTRTSGNYNEQFF	TGTGCCACCAGCACCCGGACTAGCGGGAACTACAATGAGCAGTTCTTC
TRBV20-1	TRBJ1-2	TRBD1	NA	CSATGQDYGYTF	TGCAGTGCTACCGGACAGGACTATGGCTACACCTTC
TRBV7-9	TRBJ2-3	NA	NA	CASSLVLYGTQYF	TGTGCCAGCAGCTTAGTGTTGTATGGTACGCAGTATTTT
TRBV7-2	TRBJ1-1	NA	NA	CASSSVRKKAFF	TGTGCCAGCAGCTCAGTGAGAAAGAAAGCTTTCTTT
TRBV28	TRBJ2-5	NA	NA	CASSSGDVKQETQYF	TGTGCCAGCAGTTCCGGGGACGTCAAGCAAGAGACCCAGTACTTC
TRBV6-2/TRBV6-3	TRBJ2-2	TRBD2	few	CASSTSSGSGIGELFF	TGTGCCAGCAGTACTTCTAGCGGGAGTGGTATCGGGGAGCTGTTTTTT
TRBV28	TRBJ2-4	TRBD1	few	CASSPRQGRAKNIQYF	TGTGCCAGCAGCCCGAGACAGGGACGAGCCAAAAACATTCAGTACTTC
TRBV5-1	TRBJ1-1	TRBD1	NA	CASSLEGTGDTEAFF	TGCGCCAGCAGCTTGGAGGGGACAGGGGACACTGAAGCTTTCTTT
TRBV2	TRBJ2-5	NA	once	CASSEAHRGGETQYF	TGTGCCAGCAGTGAAGCGCACCGGGGAGGAGAGACCCAGTACTTC
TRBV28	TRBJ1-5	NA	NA	CASSSLRQPQHF	TGTGCCAGCAGTTCACTACGGCAGCCCCAGCATTTT